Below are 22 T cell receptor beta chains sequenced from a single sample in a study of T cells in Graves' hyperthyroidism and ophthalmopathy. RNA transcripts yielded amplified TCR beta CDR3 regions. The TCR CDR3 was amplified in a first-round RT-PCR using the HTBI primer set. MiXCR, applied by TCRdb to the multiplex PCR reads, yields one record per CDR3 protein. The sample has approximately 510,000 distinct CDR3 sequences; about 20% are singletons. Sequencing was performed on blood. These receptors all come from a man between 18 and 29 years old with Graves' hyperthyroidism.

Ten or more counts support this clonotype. DNA for the CDR3: TGTGCCAGCAGTTTACGGGGTAACGAGCAGTACTTC. Its protein is CASSLRGNEQYF. J is TRBJ2-7 and V is TRBV28, with D perhaps TRBD2 (5 bases). From germline, CDR1 is MDHEN and CDR2 SYDVKM. The CDR3 is 12 residues long. The V end was cut by 2 bases, the J end by 5 bases, with 7 bases between.

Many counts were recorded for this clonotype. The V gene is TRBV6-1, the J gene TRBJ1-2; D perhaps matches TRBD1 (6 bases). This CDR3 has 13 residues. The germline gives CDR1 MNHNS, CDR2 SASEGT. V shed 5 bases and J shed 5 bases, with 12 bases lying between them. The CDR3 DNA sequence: TGTGCCAGCAGTAGCCGGACAGTTTATGGCTACACCTTC. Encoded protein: CASSSRTVYGYTF.

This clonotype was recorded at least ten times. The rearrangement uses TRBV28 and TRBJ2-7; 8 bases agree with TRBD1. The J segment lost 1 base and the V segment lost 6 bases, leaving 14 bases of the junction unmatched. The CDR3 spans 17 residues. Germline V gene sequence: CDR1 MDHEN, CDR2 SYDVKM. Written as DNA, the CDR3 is TGTGCCAGCAGCCGAATCAGGGGGACAGGATTATCCTACGAGCAGTACTTC. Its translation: CASSRIRGTGLSYEQYF.

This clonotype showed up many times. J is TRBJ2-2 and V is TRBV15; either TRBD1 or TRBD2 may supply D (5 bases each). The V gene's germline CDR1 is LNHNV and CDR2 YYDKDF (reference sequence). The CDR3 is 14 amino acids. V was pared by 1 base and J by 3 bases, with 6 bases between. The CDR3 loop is CATSRGGDTGELFF. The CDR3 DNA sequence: TGTGCCACCAGCAGAGGAGGGGACACCGGGGAGCTGTTTTTT. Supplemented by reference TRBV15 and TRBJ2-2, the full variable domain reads DAMVIQNPRYQVTQFGKPVTLSCSQTLNHNVMYWYQQKSSQAPKLLFHYYDKDFNNEADTPDNFQSRRPNTSFCFLDIRSPGLGDTAMYLCATSRGGDTGELFFGEGSRLTVL.

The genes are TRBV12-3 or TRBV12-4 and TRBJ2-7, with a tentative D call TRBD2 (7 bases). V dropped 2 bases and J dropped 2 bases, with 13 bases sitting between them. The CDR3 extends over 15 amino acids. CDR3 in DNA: TGTGCCAGCAGTTTAAGGTCGGGGGGCCCCTACGAGCAGTACTTC. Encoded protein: CASSLRSGGPYEQYF.

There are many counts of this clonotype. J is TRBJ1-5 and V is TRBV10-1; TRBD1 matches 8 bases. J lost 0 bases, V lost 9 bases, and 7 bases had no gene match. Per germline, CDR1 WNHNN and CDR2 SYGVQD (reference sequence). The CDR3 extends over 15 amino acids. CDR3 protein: CARTGTGNSNQPQHF. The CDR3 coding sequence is TGCGCCAGGACTGGGACAGGTAATAGCAATCAGCCCCAGCATTTT.

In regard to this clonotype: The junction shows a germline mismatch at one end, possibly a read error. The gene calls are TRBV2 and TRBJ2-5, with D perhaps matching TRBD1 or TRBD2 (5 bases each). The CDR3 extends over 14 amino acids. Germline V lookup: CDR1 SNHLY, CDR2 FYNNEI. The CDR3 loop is CATVGLGLGETKYF. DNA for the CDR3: TGTGCCACTGTTGGACTCGGGTTAGGGGAGACCAAGTACTTC.

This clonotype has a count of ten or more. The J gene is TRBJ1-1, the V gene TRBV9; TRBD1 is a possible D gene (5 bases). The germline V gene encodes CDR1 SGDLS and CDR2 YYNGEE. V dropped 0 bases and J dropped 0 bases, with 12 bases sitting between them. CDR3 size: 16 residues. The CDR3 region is CASSVGLGGLNTEAFF. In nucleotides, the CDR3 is TGTGCCAGCAGCGTAGGATTGGGGGGATTGAACACTGAAGCTTTCTTT. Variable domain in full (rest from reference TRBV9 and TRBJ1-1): DSGVTQTPKHLITATGQRVTLRCSPRSGDLSVYWYQQSLDQGLQFLIQYYNGEERAKGNILERFSAQQFPDLHSELNLSSLELGDSALYFCASSVGLGGLNTEAFFGQGTRLTVV.

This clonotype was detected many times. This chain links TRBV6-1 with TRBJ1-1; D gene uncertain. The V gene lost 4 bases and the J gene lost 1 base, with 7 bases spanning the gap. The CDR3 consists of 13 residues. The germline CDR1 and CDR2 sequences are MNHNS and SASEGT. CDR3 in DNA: TGTGCCAGCAGTGGTCGGACGAACACTGAAGCTTTCTTT. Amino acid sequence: CASSGRTNTEAFF.

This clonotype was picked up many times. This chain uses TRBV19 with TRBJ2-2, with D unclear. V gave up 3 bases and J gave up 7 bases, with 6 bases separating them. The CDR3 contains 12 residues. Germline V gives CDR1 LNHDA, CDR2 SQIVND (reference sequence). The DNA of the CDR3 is TGTGCCAGTAGTATTGGGGTCGGGGAGCTGTTTTTT. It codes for CASSIGVGELFF.

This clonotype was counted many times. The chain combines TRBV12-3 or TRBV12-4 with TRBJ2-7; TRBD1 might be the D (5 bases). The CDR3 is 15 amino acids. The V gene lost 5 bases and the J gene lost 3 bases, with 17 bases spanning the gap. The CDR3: CASSTRAGRYYEQYF. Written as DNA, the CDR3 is TGTGCCAGCAGTACCCGGGCAGGGCGATACTACGAGCAGTACTTC.

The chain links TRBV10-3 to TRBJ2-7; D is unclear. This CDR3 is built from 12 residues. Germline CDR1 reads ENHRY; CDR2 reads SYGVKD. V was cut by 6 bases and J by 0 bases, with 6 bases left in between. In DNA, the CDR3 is TGTGCCATCAGCAGAAACTCCTACGAGCAGTACTTC. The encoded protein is CAISRNSYEQYF.

The CDR3 DNA sequence: TGTGCCAGCAGCCAATCCACAGCGGCGGGGTCCTACGAGCAGTACTTC. Amino acids: CASSQSTAAGSYEQYF. The gene calls are TRBV4-2 and TRBJ2-7; the D gene is possibly TRBD2 (6 bases). V dropped 2 bases and J dropped 1 base, with 15 bases sitting between them. CDR3 length equals 16 residues. Per the germline V gene, CDR1 is LGHNA and CDR2 is YNFKEQ.

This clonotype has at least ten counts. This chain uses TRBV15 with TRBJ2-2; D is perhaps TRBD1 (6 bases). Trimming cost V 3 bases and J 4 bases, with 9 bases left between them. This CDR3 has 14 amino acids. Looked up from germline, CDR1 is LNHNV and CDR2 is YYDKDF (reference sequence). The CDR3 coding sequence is TGTGCCACCAGCAGCGGACAGACCACCGGGGAGCTGTTTTTT. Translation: CATSSGQTTGELFF. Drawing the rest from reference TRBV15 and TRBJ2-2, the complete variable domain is DAMVIQNPRYQVTQFGKPVTLSCSQTLNHNVMYWYQQKSSQAPKLLFHYYDKDFNNEADTPDNFQSRRPNTSFCFLDIRSPGLGDTAMYLCATSSGQTTGELFFGEGSRLTVL.

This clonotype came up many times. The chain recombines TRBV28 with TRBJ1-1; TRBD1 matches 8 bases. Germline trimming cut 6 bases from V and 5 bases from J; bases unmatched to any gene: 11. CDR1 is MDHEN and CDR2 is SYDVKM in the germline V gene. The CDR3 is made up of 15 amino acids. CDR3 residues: CASRQVTGGRTEAFF. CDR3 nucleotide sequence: TGTGCCAGCAGGCAGGTCACAGGGGGTCGGACTGAAGCTTTCTTT.

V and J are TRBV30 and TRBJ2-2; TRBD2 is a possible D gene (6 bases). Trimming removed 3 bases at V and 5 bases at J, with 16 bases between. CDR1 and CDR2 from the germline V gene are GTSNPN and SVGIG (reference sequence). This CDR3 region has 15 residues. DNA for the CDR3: TGTGCCTGGAGCGGGGCGGGGATAATGACCGGGGAGCTGTTTTTT. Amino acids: CAWSGAGIMTGELFF.

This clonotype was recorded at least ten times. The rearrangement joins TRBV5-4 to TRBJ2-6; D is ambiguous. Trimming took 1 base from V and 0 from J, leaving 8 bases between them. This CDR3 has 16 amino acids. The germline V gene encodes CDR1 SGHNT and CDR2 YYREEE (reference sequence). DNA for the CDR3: TGTGCCAGCAGCTTGCGGCGTAACTCTGGGGCCAACGTCCTGACTTTC. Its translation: CASSLRRNSGANVLTF.

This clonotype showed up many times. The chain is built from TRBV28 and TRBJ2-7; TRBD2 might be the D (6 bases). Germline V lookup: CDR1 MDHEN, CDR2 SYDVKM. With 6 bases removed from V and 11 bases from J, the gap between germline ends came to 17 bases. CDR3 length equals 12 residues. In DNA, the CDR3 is TGTGCCAGCAGCCGCTTCACGGGAGAAGAGTACTTC. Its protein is CASSRFTGEEYF.

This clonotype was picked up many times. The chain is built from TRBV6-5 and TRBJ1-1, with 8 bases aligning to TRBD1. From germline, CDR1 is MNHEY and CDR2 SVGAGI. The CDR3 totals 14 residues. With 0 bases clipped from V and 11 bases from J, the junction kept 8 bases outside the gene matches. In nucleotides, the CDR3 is TGTGCCAGCAGTTACTCGTGGGGACAGGCAGCCGCTTTCTTT. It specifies CASSYSWGQAAAFF.

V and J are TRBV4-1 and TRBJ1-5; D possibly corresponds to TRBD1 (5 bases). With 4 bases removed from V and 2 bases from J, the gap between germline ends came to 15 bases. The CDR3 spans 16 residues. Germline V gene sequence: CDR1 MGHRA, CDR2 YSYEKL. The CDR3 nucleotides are TGCGCCAGCAGCCCTAACAGGCCATGGGGCAATCAGCCCCAGCATTTT. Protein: CASSPNRPWGNQPQHF.

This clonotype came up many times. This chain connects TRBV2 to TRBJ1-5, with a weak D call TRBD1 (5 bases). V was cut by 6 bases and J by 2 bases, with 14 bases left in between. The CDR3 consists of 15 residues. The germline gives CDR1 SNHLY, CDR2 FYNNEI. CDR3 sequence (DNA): TGTGCCAGCAGGGAGGTCGGCAGGGGCAATCAGCCCCAGCATTTT. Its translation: CASREVGRGNQPQHF.

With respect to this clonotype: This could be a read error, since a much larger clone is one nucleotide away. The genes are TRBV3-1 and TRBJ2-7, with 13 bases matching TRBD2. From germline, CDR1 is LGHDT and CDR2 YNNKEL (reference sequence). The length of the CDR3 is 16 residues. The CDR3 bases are TGTGCCAGCAGCCTGACTAGCGGGGGGTCCACCTACGAGCAGGACTTC. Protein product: CASSLTSGGSTYEQDF.